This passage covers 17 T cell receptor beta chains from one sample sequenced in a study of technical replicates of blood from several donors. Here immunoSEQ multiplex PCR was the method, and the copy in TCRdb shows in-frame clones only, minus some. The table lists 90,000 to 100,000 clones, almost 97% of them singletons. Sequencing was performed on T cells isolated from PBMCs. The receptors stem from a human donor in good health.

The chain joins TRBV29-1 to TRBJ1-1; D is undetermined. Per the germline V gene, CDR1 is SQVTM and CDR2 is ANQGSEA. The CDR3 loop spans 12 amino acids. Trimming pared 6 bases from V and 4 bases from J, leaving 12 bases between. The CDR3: CSVRAVGTEAFF. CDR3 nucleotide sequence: TGCAGCGTGAGGGCCGTCGGCACTGAAGCTTTCTTT.

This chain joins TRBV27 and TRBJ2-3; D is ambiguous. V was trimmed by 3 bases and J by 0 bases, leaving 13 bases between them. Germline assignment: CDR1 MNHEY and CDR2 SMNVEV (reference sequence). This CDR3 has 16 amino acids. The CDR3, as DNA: TGTGCCAGCAGTTTGCTACAGCCTTATAGCACAGATACGCAGTATTTT. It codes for CASSLLQPYSTDTQYF.

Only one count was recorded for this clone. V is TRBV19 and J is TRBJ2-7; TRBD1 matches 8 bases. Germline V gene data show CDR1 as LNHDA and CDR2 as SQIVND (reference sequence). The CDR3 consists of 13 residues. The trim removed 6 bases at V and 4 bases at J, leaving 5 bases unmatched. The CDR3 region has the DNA TGTGCCAGTAGGCCAGGGGGCAGATACGAGCAGTACTTC. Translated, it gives CASRPGGRYEQYF. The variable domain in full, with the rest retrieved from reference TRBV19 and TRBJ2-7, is DGGITQSPKYLFRKEGQNVTLSCEQNLNHDAMYWYRQDPGQGLRLIYYSQIVNDFQKGDIAEGYSVSREKKESFPLTVTSAQKNPTAFYLCASRPGGRYEQYFGPGTRLTVT.

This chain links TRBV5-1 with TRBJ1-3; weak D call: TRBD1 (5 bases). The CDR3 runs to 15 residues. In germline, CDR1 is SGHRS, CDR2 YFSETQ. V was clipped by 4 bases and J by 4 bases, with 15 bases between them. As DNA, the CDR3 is TGCGCCAGCAGCCAGAACGCGGGGGGAGGAAACACCATATATTTT. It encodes CASSQNAGGGNTIYF.

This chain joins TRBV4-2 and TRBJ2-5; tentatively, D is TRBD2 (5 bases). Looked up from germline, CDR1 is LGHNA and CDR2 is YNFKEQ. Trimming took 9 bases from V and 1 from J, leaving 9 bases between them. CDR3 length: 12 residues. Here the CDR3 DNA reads TGTGCCAGTTCGGACTTCCAAGAGACCCAGTACTTC. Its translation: CASSDFQETQYF.

The CDR3 nucleotides are TGTGCCAGCAGCGTTGGGGGACTAGACAATGAGCAGTTCTTC. Protein sequence: CASSVGGLDNEQFF. This sequence joins TRBV9 and TRBJ2-1; 8 nucleotides align to TRBD2. Germline V lookup: CDR1 SGDLS, CDR2 YYNGEE. J was trimmed by 5 bases and V by 2 bases; bases with no gene match: 3. The CDR3 sequence is 14 residues long.

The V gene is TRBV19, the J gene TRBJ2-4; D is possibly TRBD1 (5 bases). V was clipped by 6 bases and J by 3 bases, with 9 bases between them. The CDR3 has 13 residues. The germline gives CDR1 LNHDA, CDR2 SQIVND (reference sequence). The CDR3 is CASRDQGKNIQYF. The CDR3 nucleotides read TGTGCCAGTAGGGATCAGGGCAAAAACATTCAGTACTTC.

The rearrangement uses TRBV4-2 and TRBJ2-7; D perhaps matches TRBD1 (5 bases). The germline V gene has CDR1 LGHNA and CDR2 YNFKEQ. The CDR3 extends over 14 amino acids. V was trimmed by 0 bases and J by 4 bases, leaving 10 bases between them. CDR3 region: CASSQDQGLYEQYF. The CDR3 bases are TGTGCCAGCAGCCAAGATCAGGGCCTTTACGAGCAGTACTTC.

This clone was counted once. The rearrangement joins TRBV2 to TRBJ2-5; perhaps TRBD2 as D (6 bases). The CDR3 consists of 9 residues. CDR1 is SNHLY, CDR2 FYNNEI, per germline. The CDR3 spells CATGGDQYF. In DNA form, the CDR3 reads TGTGCGACCGGGGGTGACCAGTACTTC. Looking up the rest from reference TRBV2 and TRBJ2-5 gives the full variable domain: EPEVTQTPSHQVTQMGQEVILRCVPISNHLYFYWYRQILGQKVEFLVSFYNNEISEKSEIFDDQFSVERPDGSNFTLKIRSTKLEDSAMYFCATGGDQYFGPGTRLLVL.

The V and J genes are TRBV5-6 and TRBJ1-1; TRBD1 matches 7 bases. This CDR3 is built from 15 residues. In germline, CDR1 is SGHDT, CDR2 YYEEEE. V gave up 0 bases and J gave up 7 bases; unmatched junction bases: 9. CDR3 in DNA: TGTGCCAGCAGCTTGGATGGGACAGTTACACTTGAAGCTTTCTTT. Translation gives CASSLDGTVTLEAFF.

CDR3 DNA sequence: TGTGCCAGCAGCTTAGTGCAGGCGACTAATGAAAAACTGTTTTTT. This encodes CASSLVQATNEKLFF. The V and J genes are TRBV7-2 and TRBJ1-4; the D is unclear. The germline CDR1 and CDR2 sequences are SGHTA and FQGNSA. This CDR3 contains 15 residues. The V gene lost 1 base and the J gene lost 2 bases, with 8 bases spanning the gap.

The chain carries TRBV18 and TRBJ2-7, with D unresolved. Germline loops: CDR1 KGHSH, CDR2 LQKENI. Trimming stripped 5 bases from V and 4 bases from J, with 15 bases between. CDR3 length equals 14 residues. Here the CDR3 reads CASSVTTAGYEQYF. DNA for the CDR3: TGTGCCAGCTCAGTAACAACGGCAGGTTACGAGCAGTACTTC.

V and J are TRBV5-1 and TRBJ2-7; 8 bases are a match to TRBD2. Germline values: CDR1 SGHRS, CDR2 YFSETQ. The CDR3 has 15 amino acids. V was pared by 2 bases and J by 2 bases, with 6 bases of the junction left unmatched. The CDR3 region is CASSFQRESAYEQYF. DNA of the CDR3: TGCGCCAGCAGCTTCCAGCGGGAGTCCGCCTACGAGCAGTACTTC.

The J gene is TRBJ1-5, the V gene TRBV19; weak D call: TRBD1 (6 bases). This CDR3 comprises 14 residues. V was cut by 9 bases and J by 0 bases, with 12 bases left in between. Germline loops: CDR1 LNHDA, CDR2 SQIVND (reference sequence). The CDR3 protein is CASLKQGSNQPQHF. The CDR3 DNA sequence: TGTGCCAGCTTAAAACAGGGTAGCAATCAGCCCCAGCATTTT.

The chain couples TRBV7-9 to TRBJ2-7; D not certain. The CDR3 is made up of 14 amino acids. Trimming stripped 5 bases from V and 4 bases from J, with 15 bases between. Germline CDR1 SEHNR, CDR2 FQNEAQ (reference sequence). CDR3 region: CASSPWATSYEQYF. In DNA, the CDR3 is TGTGCCAGCAGCCCCTGGGCCACCTCTTACGAGCAGTACTTC. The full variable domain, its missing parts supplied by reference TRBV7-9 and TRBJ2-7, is DTGVSQNPRHKITKRGQNVTFRCDPISEHNRLYWYRQTLGQGPEFLTYFQNEAQLEKSRLLSDRFSAERPKGSFSTLEIQRTEQGDSAMYLCASSPWATSYEQYFGPGTRLTVT.

The CDR3 sequence is CASSLGQPPLEQYF. The CDR3 DNA sequence: TGTGCCAGCAGCTTAGGACAGCCCCCCCTCGAGCAGTACTTC. The chain is built from TRBV7-3 and TRBJ2-7; a weak D match, TRBD1 (6 bases). Germline assignment: CDR1 SGHTA and CDR2 FQGTGA. V lost 2 bases, J lost 6 bases, and 14 bases lay in between. CDR3 length: 14 amino acids.

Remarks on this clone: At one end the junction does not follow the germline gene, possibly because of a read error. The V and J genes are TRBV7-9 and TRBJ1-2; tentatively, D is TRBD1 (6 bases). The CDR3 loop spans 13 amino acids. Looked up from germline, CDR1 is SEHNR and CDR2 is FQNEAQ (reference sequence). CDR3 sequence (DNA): TGTGCCAGCAGCTCCACGGCCGGGGGGCCCGAGTCCTTC. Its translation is CASSSTAGGPESF.